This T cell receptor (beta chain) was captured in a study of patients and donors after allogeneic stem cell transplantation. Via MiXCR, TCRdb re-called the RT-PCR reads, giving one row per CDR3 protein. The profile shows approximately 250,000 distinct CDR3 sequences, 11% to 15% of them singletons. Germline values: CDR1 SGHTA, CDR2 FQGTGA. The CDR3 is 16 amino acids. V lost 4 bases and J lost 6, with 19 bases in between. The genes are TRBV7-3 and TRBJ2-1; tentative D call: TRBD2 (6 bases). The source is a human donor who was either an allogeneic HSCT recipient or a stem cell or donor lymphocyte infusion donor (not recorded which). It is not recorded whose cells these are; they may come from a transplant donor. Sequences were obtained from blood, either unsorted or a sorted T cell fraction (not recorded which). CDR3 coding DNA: TGTGCCAGCAGCTCCAGCCCCCTGGGCGGGGCCAATGAGCAGTTCTTC. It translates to CASSSSPLGGANEQFF.